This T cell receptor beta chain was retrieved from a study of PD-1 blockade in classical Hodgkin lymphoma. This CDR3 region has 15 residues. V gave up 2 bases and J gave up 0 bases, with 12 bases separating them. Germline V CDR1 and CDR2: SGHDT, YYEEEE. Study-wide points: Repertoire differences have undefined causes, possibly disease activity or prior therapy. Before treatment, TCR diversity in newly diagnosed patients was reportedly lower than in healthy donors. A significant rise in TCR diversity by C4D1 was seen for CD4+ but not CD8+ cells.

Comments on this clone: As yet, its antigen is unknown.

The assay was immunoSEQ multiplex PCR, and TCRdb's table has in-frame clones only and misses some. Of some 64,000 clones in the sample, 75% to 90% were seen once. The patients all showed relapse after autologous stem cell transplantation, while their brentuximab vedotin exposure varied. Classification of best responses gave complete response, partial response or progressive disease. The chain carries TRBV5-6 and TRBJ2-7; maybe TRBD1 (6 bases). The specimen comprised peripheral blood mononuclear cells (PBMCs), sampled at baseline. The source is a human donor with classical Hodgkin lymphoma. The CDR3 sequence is CASSFGQYGSYEQYF. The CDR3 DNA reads TGTGCCAGCAGCTTCGGACAGTACGGCTCCTACGAGCAGTACTTC.